A single T cell receptor beta chain is shown here with its context. TCRdb's copy holds only in-frame clones and misses some; the assay was immunoSEQ multiplex PCR. The table lists about 72,000 clones, just over 85% of them singletons. This entry comes from a study of blood T cell repertoires in COVID-19. For the study at large: Sample material is recorded as cDNA or gDNA derived from T cells, B-cell-depleted T cells, or PBMCs.

Trimming left V 4 bases short and J 4 bases short, with 10 bases between. The germline CDR1 and CDR2 sequences are KGHDR and SFDVKD. This CDR3 comprises 15 residues. The chain uses TRBV24-1 and TRBJ2-6; the D gene is possibly TRBD1 (6 bases). This sequence was found in a man between 65 and 85 years old with active or convalescent COVID-19. Material for sequencing was peripheral blood. CDR3 protein: CATSDTGSGANVLTF. Written as DNA, the CDR3 is TGTGCCACCAGTGACACAGGGTCCGGGGCCAACGTCCTGACTTTC.